This TCR beta chain is from a study of cytomegalovirus exposure and HLA in healthy donors (dated by TCRdb to the late 2010s). With regard to the full study: A later analysis indicated that the roughly 130 validation repertoires were generated on the platform also employed for the 700 or so repertoires of the first cohort. The aim of the study was to test whether cataloging public T cell receptors could identify signatures of past pathogen exposure. Besides the first cohort of approximately 670 subjects, a separate validation cohort made up of 120 different subjects was used. To predict cytomegalovirus infection status, the study brought together high-throughput TCR immunosequencing, statistical association of individual TCRs with disease status, and machine learning. The study at large found these results: Across donors, most TCR sequences were observed very rarely, whereas some public TCRs were present in many individuals. A later analysis lacked HLA typing for the validation cohort, so it scored co-occurrence in that cohort across all 130 or so repertoires. A later analysis found that TCRs clustered in the first cohort also tended to co-occur in the 110 or so validation repertoires, with just under 95% of cluster scores above 0. The classifier was reported to diagnose cytomegalovirus status with high specificity and sensitivity in both the original and validation cohorts. It was suggested by the authors that the approach could potentially be generalized to other disease states and immunological phenotypes. In vitro tests confirmed that a few of the cytomegalovirus-associated TCR beta chains recognize cytomegalovirus antigens. The study listed around 160 TCR beta chains as associated with cytomegalovirus.

Clipping removes 2 bases from V and 2 bases from J, with 5 as the unmatched junction base count. The CDR3 numbers 15 residues from cysteine through phenylalanine. Only CDR3 DNA is held: 45 bases, read in frame from base 1. CDR1 and CDR2 (SGHRS, YFSETQ) derive from the germline V gene. The library relied on the immunoSEQ multiplex PCR assay. For the original study's pipeline: A statistical classification framework was developed to diagnose cytomegalovirus status using the catalog of TCR beta chain sequences. The source is immuneACCESS, and TCRdb retained only in-frame sequences with V and J called. Part of the clones is not carried over; for the studies checked, unresolved V genes explain less than half of this, and the remainder is unexplained. V, J and clone size derive from that table, while D and trimming were established from the DNA sequence. The sample table lists 110,000 to 150,000 clones, 86% of them with a count of one. About 2.8% of the sample lies in the top ten.

For this clone: Its antigen remains undetermined. Base quality data are lacking; no much larger clone is found one base away.

Donors formed part of the validation cohort, which comprised approximately 130 subjects and was distinct from the first cohort of 690 or so subjects. This receptor was obtained from a man between 18 and 35 years old in good health and CMV-seronegative. The rearranged segments are TRBV5-1 and TRBJ2-5; 8 of the junction bases match TRBD2. The specimen sequenced was PBMCs. The DNA sequence reads TGCGCCAGCAGCTTTAGCGGGACTCGACAAGAGACCCAGTACTTC. Translation gives CASSFSGTRQETQYF.